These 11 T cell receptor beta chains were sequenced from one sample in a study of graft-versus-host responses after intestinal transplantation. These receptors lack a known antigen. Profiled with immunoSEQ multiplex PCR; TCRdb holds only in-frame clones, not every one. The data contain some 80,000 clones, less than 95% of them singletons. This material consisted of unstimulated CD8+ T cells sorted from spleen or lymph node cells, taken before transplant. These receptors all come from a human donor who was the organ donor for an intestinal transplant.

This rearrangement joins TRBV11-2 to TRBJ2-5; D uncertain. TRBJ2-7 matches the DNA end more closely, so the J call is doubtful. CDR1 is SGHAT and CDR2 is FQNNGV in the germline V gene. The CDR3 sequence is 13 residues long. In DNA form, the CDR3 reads TGTGCCAGCAGCTTAGCTTCCACCTACGAGCAGTACTTC. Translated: CASSLASTYEQYF.

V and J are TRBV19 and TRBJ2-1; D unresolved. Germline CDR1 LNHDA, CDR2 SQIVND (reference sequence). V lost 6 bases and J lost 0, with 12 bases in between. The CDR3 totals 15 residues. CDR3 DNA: TGTGCCAGTAGATATGGCTCTAGCTCCTACAATGAGCAGTTCTTC. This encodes CASRYGSSSYNEQFF.

CDR3 in DNA: TGCGCCAGCAGCCCGACTCAGGGGAGCCCCTACAATGAGCAGTTCTTC. This encodes CASSPTQGSPYNEQFF. The genes are TRBV5-1 and TRBJ2-1; D is possibly TRBD1 (6 bases). V dropped 4 bases and J dropped 2 bases, with 16 bases sitting between them. CDR3 size: 16 residues. In germline, CDR1 is SGHRS, CDR2 YFSETQ.

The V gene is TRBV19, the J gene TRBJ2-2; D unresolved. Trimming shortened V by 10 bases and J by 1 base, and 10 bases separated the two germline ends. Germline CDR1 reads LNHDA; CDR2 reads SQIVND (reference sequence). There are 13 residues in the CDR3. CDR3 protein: CATTLGNTGELFF. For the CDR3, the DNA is TGTGCCACGACACTCGGGAACACCGGGGAGCTGTTTTTT.

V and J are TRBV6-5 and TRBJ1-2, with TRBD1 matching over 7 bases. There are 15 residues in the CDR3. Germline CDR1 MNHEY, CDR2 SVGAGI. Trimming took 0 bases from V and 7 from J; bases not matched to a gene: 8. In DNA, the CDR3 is TGTGCCAGCAGTTACTCTCCTGGGACAGCGGCTGGCTACACCTTC. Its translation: CASSYSPGTAAGYTF.

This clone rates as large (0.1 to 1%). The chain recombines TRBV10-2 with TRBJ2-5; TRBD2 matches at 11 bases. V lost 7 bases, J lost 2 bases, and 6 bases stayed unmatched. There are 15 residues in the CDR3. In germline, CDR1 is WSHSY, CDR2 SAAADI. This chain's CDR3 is CASKEASGGQETQYF. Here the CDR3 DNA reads TGCGCCAGCAAGGAGGCTAGCGGGGGGCAAGAGACCCAGTACTTC.

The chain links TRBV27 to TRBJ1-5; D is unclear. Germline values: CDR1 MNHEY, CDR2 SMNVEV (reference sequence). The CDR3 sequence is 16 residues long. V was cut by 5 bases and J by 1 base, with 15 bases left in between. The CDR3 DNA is TGTGCCAGCAGTCCCATCAGACCGGCCAGCAATCAGCCCCAGCATTTT. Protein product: CASSPIRPASNQPQHF.

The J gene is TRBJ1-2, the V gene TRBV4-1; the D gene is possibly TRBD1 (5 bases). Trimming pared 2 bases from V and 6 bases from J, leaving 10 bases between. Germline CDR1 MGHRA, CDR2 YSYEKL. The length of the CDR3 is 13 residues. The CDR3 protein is CASSQLIRDGYTF. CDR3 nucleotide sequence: TGCGCCAGCAGCCAACTCATCAGGGATGGCTACACCTTC.

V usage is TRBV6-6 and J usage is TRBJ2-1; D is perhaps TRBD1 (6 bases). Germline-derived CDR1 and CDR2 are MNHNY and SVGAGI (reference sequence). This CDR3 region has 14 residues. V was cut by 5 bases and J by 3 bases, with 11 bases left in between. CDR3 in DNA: TGTGCCAGCAGTACTACAGGGCACTACAATGAGCAGTTCTTC. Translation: CASSTTGHYNEQFF.

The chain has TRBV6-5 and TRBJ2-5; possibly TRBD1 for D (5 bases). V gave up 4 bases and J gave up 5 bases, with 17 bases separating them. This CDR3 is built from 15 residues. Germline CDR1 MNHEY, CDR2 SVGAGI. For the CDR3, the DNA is TGTGCCAGCAGTTCGGACATCAGCGAGGTGGAGACCCAGTACTTC. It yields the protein CASSSDISEVETQYF.

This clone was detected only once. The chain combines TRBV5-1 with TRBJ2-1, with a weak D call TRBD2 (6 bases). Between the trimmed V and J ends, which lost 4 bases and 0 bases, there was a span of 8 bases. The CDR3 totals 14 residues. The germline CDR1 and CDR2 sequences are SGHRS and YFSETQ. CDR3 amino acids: CASSTGDSYNEQFF. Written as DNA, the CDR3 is TGCGCCAGCAGCACGGGGGACTCCTACAATGAGCAGTTCTTC.